The sequence of this TCR beta chain was determined in a study of control samples from healthy donors and cancer patients. Germline V gives CDR1 ENHRY, CDR2 SYGVKD. The CDR3 has 14 amino acids. After removal of 8 bases from V and 9 bases from J, the junction contained 11 bases not matched to a gene. The repertoire was sequenced with immunoSEQ multiplex PCR; TCRdb's copy has only in-frame clones and lacks some. The sample includes some 70,000 clones, 84% of them seen just once. The sample was PBMCs. The clonotype originates from a woman aged 45-65 years with lung cancer. This chain connects TRBV10-3 to TRBJ2-1, with TRBD2 identical over 9 bases. CDR3 amino acids: CAISASGDTGEQFF. In DNA form, the CDR3 reads TGTGCCATCTCGGCTAGCGGGGATACGGGTGAGCAGTTCTTC.